This is a list of T cell receptor beta chains from one sample in a study of T cell responses to AZD1222 COVID-19 vaccine. Clones were sequenced by immunoSEQ multiplex PCR, and TCRdb holds only the in-frame ones, with some missing. The sample consists of over 130,000 clones, 94% of them appearing once. The sample here was peripheral blood, taken on day 0 of AZD1222 vaccination. Receptors originate from an adult in good health. Both conserved end residues are part of each CDR3. D genes are given only for firm matches. Clone size is not always given. Where it is, it says once, few, many or a class for expanded clones.

TGTGCCAGTAGCGGACTAGCGGGGGGGGTTGGGCTCTCTCAAAACATTCAGTACTTC	CASSGLAGGVGLSQNIQYF	once	TRBJ2-4	TRBD2	TRBV19
TGTGCCAGCAGCCTTCGTCGCGGGGTAGGAAATGGCTACACCTTC	CASSLRRGVGNGYTF	-	TRBJ1-2	-	TRBV3-1/TRBV3-2
TGTGCCAGCAGTTACTCATCAAACGGGGGTGGCTATGGCTACACCTTC	CASSYSSNGGGYGYTF	-	TRBJ1-2	-	TRBV6-5
TGTGCCAGCGGAAGCATAGCGGGGAACACAGATACGCAGTATTTT	CASGSIAGNTDTQYF	-	TRBJ2-3	TRBD2	TRBV28
TGTGCCAGCAGGATCTCAGGGAATGGCTACACCTTC	CASRISGNGYTF	few	TRBJ1-2	-	TRBV27
TGCGCCAGCAGCTTCGGTGGCAGCAATGAAAAACTGTTTTTT	CASSFGGSNEKLFF	once	TRBJ1-4	-	TRBV5-1
TGTGCCAGCAGGAGGACAGGGTTAAGCACTGAAGCTTTCTTT	CASRRTGLSTEAFF	-	TRBJ1-1	TRBD1	TRBV2
TGTGCCACCAGCAGAGATAGCGGGGGGGCAGATACGCAGTATTTT	CATSRDSGGADTQYF	few	TRBJ2-3	TRBD2	TRBV15
TGCGCCAGCAGCAAAGGAGGGACTAGCGGGAGGCGGATGGGCAATGAGCAGTTCTTC	CASSKGGTSGRRMGNEQFF	-	TRBJ2-1	TRBD2	TRBV4-1
TGTGCTAGTGGTTTTTCTGGAAACACCATATATTTT	CASGFSGNTIYF	-	TRBJ1-3	-	TRBV12-5
TGTGCCAGCAGACCCACAGGGGAGGGGTATGAAAAACTGTTTTTT	CASRPTGEGYEKLFF	-	TRBJ1-4	TRBD1	TRBV13
TGTGCCAGCAGTTTAGGGCAGGGCCTGGGCTACACCTTC	CASSLGQGLGYTF	once	TRBJ1-2	-	TRBV12-3/TRBV12-4
TGTGCCAGCAGAATCGACGGGAAATCCTACAATGAGCAGTTCTTC	CASRIDGKSYNEQFF	-	TRBJ2-1	-	TRBV6-4
TGTGCCACCAGAAACGACAGGGGTAATGAAAAACTGTTTTTT	CATRNDRGNEKLFF	-	TRBJ1-4	TRBD1	TRBV15
TGTGCCAGCAGCCCGGCGCCGACCATGAACACTGAAGCTTTCTTT	CASSPAPTMNTEAFF	-	TRBJ1-1	-	TRBV14
TGTGCCAGCAGTACCGACGTTAACTATGGCTACACCTTC	CASSTDVNYGYTF	-	TRBJ1-2	-	TRBV25-1
TGTGCCAGCAGTTACGAGGAGAATCAGCCCCAGCATTTT	CASSYEENQPQHF	-	TRBJ1-5	-	TRBV6-5
TGTGCCAGCTCACCCGACCGGACAGGAGGAAACACCATATATTTT	CASSPDRTGGNTIYF	-	TRBJ1-3	TRBD1	TRBV18
TGCAGTGCGGCTAGCGGGACCCTCCAAGATTTT	CSAASGTLQDF	-	TRBJ2-3	TRBD2	TRBV20-1
TGTGCCAGCAGCCCCTGGACTAGCGGGCCCACAGATACGCAGTATTTT	CASSPWTSGPTDTQYF	-	TRBJ2-3	TRBD2	TRBV7-9
TGTGCCAGCAGCTTGGACAGGGGGCTAGAGACCCAGTACTTC	CASSLDRGLETQYF	-	TRBJ2-5	TRBD1	TRBV5-6
TGTGCCACCGGACGGGACACAGATACGCAGTATTTT	CATGRDTDTQYF	-	TRBJ2-3	-	TRBV24-1
TGCAGTGCTAGTAGGGCAGTCACAGAAAAACTGTTTTTT	CSASRAVTEKLFF	-	TRBJ1-4	-	TRBV20-1
TGTGCCAGCAGCCCCGGGACAGAACAAGATACGCAGTATTTT	CASSPGTEQDTQYF	-	TRBJ2-3	TRBD1	TRBV11-3
TGTGCCAGCAGTTTATGGCGACTAGCGGGGGGGCCCGGGGAGCTGTTTTTT	CASSLWRLAGGPGELFF	few	TRBJ2-2	TRBD2	TRBV28
TGTGCCAGCAGCCAAGATTTCAGGGGCGGAAACTATGGCTACACCTTC	CASSQDFRGGNYGYTF	-	TRBJ1-2	-	TRBV4-2
TGCAGCGTCACAGGGTCGGGGGCCAACGTCCTGACTTTC	CSVTGSGANVLTF	once	TRBJ2-6	-	TRBV29-1
TGTGCCAGCAGCTTAGCGGACACTTCTAATTCACCCCTCCACTTT	CASSLADTSNSPLHF	once	TRBJ1-6	-	TRBV7-9
TGTGCCAGCAGATCTACGGGACAGGGTGCGCGCGGCTACACCTTC	CASRSTGQGARGYTF	-	TRBJ1-2	TRBD1	TRBV28
TGTGCCAGCACCGGACGGGAAGAGGGGTTCACTGAAGCTTTCTTT	CASTGREEGFTEAFF	-	TRBJ1-1	-	TRBV19
TGTGCCAGCTCACCTGTCAGGGCCGAGACCCAGTACTTC	CASSPVRAETQYF	-	TRBJ2-5	-	TRBV18
TGTGCCAGCAGGCCGACAGGGACTAATGAAAAACTGTTTTTT	CASRPTGTNEKLFF	-	TRBJ1-4	TRBD1	TRBV7-9
TGCGCCAGCAGCCAAGTGACGGACAGGGGTATGACCCAGTACTTC	CASSQVTDRGMTQYF	-	TRBJ2-5	TRBD1	TRBV4-1
TGCGCCAGCAGCTCAGGGACAGGGGGATTCAGGAACACTGAAGCTTTCTTT	CASSSGTGGFRNTEAFF	-	TRBJ1-1	TRBD1	TRBV5-1
TGTGCCAGCAGCTTAGTAGTTGGCTCTGGGGCCAACGTCCTGACTTTC	CASSLVVGSGANVLTF	-	TRBJ2-6	-	TRBV7-2
TGTGCTAGTGGTTCCCCCGACAGGGACACTGAAGCTTTCTTT	CASGSPDRDTEAFF	-	TRBJ1-1	TRBD1	TRBV12-5
TGTGCCAGCAGCCAGGGGGGAGAGACCCAGTACTTC	CASSQGGETQYF	-	TRBJ2-5	-	TRBV14
TGTGCCAGCAGAGAGACAGGGGGCAGTGGCTACACCTTC	CASRETGGSGYTF	-	TRBJ1-2	TRBD1	TRBV7-9
TGTGCCAGCAGTTCCCACAGGGCGCCTCTCCGGCAGCCCCAGCATTTT	CASSSHRAPLRQPQHF	-	TRBJ1-5	-	TRBV28
TGTGCCAGCAGCTCGAGGGGTAGGGCCGGGGAGCTGTTTTTT	CASSSRGRAGELFF	-	TRBJ2-2	-	TRBV11-2
TGTGCCAGCAGACCTCCTGGGACTAGCGGAGACAATGAGCAGTTCTTC	CASRPPGTSGDNEQFF	once	TRBJ2-1	TRBD2	TRBV7-3
TGCGCCAGCAGCCAAGGAGGCATAGGGTCCGAGACCCAGTACTTC	CASSQGGIGSETQYF	-	TRBJ2-5	-	TRBV4-1
TGTGCCAGCAGCGCCGGGGAACGAGATACGCAGTATTTT	CASSAGERDTQYF	-	TRBJ2-3	-	TRBV6-2/TRBV6-3
TGTGCCAGTAGTATAGGTGCAAGGGCGTCTCAGCCCCAGCATTTT	CASSIGARASQPQHF	-	TRBJ1-5	-	TRBV19
TGCGCCAGCAGCCAAGATTTTCGGTCCTACGGGGAGCTGTTTTTT	CASSQDFRSYGELFF	-	TRBJ2-2	-	TRBV4-1
TGTGCCAGCGGAGCGCTAACTAATGAAAAACTGTTTTTT	CASGALTNEKLFF	-	TRBJ1-4	-	TRBV7-2
TGTGCCAGCAGAACAACAGGGGCTGAAGCTTTCTTT	CASRTTGAEAFF	-	TRBJ1-1	TRBD1	TRBV27
TGTGCCAGCAGTGAAGCTGGAACTCTCGCTGAAGCTTTCTTT	CASSEAGTLAEAFF	-	TRBJ1-1	-	TRBV2
TGTGCCAGCAGCCCTCCCTCGAGGACAGGGGGCAATACTGAAGCTTTCTTT	CASSPPSRTGGNTEAFF	-	TRBJ1-1	TRBD1	TRBV11-2
TGTGCCAGCAGCCCGGCCGGGGATTACACCGGGGAGCTGTTTTTT	CASSPAGDYTGELFF	-	TRBJ2-2	-	TRBV14
TGTGCCTGGTATAGCGGGGCCAGGAGCTCCTACAATGAGCAGTTCTTC	CAWYSGARSSYNEQFF	-	TRBJ2-1	TRBD2	TRBV30
TGTGCCAGCAGTCCCTTAGCGGGAGGGCCAGACACAGATACGCAGTATTTT	CASSPLAGGPDTDTQYF	-	TRBJ2-3	TRBD2	TRBV6-2/TRBV6-3